One sample yielded the 14 T cell receptor beta chains listed below, sequenced in a study of cytomegalovirus exposure and HLA in healthy donors. Primers for the PCR totalled 60 Vbeta and 13 Jbeta. Only in-frame clones appear in the TCRdb table, and some are missing; sequencing was by immunoSEQ multiplex PCR. The sample records about 73,000 clones, about 75% being singletons. Sequenced input: PBMCs. The origin of the receptors is a man aged 65 to 79 in good health and CMV-seronegative.

The chain joins TRBV5-5 to TRBJ1-2; 12 bases are shared with TRBD1. Trimming took 4 bases from V and 8 from J; bases not matched to a gene: 6. The germline V gene has CDR1 SGHKS and CDR2 YYEKEE (reference sequence). The CDR3 consists of 14 residues. In DNA form, the CDR3 reads TGTGCCAGCAGCACGGGACAGGGGGCAGGAGGCTACACCTTC. Its translation: CASSTGQGAGGYTF.

The V gene is TRBV9, the J gene TRBJ1-4; 12 bases line up with TRBD1. Germline lookup yields CDR1 SGDLS and CDR2 YYNGEE. V was clipped by 4 bases and J by 8 bases; unmatched bases: 9. There are 16 residues in the CDR3. CDR3 DNA: TGTGCCAGCAGCCTGGGACAGGGGGCTAAAGGAGAAAAACTGTTTTTT. Amino acid sequence: CASSLGQGAKGEKLFF.

The V gene is TRBV7-9, the J gene TRBJ2-7; 12 nucleotides line up with TRBD2. The CDR3 sequence is 17 residues long. The germline gives CDR1 SEHNR, CDR2 FQNEAQ (reference sequence). The V gene end was trimmed by 1 base and the J gene end by 5 bases; junction bases not matched to a gene: 9. CDR3 DNA: TGTGCCAGCAGCTTAGACGGACTAGCGGGAACTGGAAACGAGCAGTACTTC. This codes for CASSLDGLAGTGNEQYF.

The V gene is TRBV27, the J gene TRBJ1-2; D is unclear. Germline-derived CDR1 and CDR2 are MNHEY and SMNVEV (reference sequence). The CDR3 runs to 17 residues. The V and J ends lost 7 bases and 3 bases respectively, with 24 bases between them. CDR3 nucleotide sequence: TGTGCCAGCATTTCCTCTCTCCCTCATCTTTCGGACTATGGCTACACCTTC. Translation: CASISSLPHLSDYGYTF.

J is TRBJ2-1 and V is TRBV5-4; D unclear. The CDR3 spans 15 residues. From germline, CDR1 is SGHNT and CDR2 YYREEE (reference sequence). Trimming pared 0 bases from V and 5 bases from J, leaving 12 bases between. Here the CDR3 DNA reads TGTGCCAGCAGCTTGGGGTCAGTAACAGACAATGAGCAGTTCTTC. Translation gives CASSLGSVTDNEQFF.

The rearrangement uses TRBV10-1 and TRBJ1-1, with 8 bases that match TRBD1. The CDR3 runs 13 residues. Germline V gene lookup returns CDR1 WNHNN and CDR2 SYGVQD (reference sequence). With 2 bases clipped from V and 8 bases from J, the junction kept 4 bases outside the gene matches. The CDR3 nucleotides read TGCGCCAGCAGTGAGCGGACAGGGCTAGAAGCTTTCTTT. This gives the protein CASSERTGLEAFF.

DNA of the CDR3: TGTGCCAGCAGCCGAGAAGGGACAGCCTATGGCTACACCTTC. Its translation is CASSREGTAYGYTF. The J gene is TRBJ1-2, the V gene TRBV7-2; 7 bases fit TRBD1. With 5 bases clipped from V and 4 bases from J, the junction kept 7 bases outside the gene matches. The CDR3 is 14 amino acids. The germline V gene has CDR1 SGHTA and CDR2 FQGNSA.

The chain joins TRBV5-1 to TRBJ2-2; TRBD1 agrees at 11 bases. The germline V gene encodes CDR1 SGHRS and CDR2 YFSETQ. CDR3 size: 15 residues. V gave up 4 bases and J gave up 6 bases; unmatched junction bases: 5. As DNA, the CDR3 is TGCGCCAGCAGCGCAGAGGGACAGGGGGCCGGGGAGCTGTTTTTT. Translation: CASSAEGQGAGELFF.

Note on this clone: Different DNA sequences within this sample yield the same CDR3. The CDR3, as DNA: TGTGCCAGTAGCACGGGGTTGTTGAGCAATCAGCCCCAGCATTTT. Protein: CASSTGLLSNQPQHF. The V and J genes are TRBV19 and TRBJ1-5; no clear D gene. V dropped 6 bases and J dropped 1 base, with 13 bases sitting between them. Germline V CDR1 and CDR2: LNHDA, SQIVND (reference sequence). This CDR3 has 15 residues.

V is TRBV9 and J is TRBJ2-1, with 12 nucleotides matching TRBD2. CDR3 length equals 15 residues. Germline V CDR1 and CDR2: SGDLS, YYNGEE. The J segment lost 4 bases and the V segment lost 3 bases, leaving 2 bases of the junction unmatched. The DNA for the CDR3 is TGTGCCAGCAGCGCCGGACTAGCGGGGTACAATGAGCAGTTCTTC. This codes for CASSAGLAGYNEQFF.

Here the CDR3 reads CGSLQGASYNEQFF. The DNA for the CDR3 is TGCGGGAGTTTACAGGGGGCATCCTACAATGAGCAGTTCTTC. The V call is TRBV29-1, the J call TRBJ2-1; TRBD1 matches 9 bases. There are 14 residues in the CDR3. Germline CDR1 is SQVTM and CDR2 is ANQGSEA.

The chain has TRBV30 and TRBJ1-5, with 9 bases that match TRBD1. Trimming cost V 1 base and J 2 bases; bases outside gene matches: 18. The CDR3 runs 20 residues. CDR1 GTSNPN and CDR2 SVGIG come from the germline V gene (reference sequence). CDR3 coding DNA: TGTGCCTGGAGTGGAAATCGGGACAGGGTGGCAAAATTTGGCAATCAGCCCCAGCATTTT. Protein: CAWSGNRDRVAKFGNQPQHF.

The chain has TRBV9 and TRBJ2-2, with D uncertain. CDR1 is SGDLS and CDR2 is YYNGEE in the germline V gene. Trimming removed 0 bases at V and 0 bases at J, with 6 bases between. The CDR3 loop spans 15 amino acids. The CDR3 here is CASSVAVTNTGELFF. For the CDR3, the DNA is TGTGCCAGCAGCGTAGCGGTCACGAACACCGGGGAGCTGTTTTTT.

This clone was seen a single time. The chain recombines TRBV5-1 with TRBJ2-3; TRBD2 matches 11 bases. The V segment lost 5 bases and the J segment 8 bases; nucleotides outside the gene matches: 25. The CDR3 covers 20 residues. CDR1 and CDR2 (germline): SGHRS, YFSETQ. The CDR3 spells CASSSGTSGSIGRSVRTQYF. CDR3 bases: TGCGCCAGCAGTTCCGGGACTAGCGGAAGCATTGGTCGGTCGGTGCGTACGCAGTATTTT.